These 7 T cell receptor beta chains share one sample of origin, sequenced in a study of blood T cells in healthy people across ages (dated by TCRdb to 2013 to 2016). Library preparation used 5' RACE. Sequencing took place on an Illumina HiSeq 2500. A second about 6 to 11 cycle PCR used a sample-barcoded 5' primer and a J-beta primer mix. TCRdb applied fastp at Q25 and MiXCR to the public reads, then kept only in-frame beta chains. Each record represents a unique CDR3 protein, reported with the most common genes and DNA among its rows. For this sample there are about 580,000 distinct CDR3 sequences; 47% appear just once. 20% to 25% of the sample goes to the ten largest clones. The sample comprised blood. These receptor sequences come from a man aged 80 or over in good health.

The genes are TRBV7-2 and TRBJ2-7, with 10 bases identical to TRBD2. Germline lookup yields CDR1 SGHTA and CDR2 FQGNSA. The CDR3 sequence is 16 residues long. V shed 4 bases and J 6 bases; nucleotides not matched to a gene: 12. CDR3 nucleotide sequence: TGTGCCAGCAGCTCGATCGCCAGCGGGAGGGCTGGCGAGCAGTACTTC. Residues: CASSSIASGRAGEQYF.

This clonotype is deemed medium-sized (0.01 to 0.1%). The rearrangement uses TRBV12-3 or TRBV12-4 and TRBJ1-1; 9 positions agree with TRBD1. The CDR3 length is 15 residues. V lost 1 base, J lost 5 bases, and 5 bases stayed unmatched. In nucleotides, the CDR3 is TGTGCCAGCAGTTTAGACCGGGACAGGGTAACTGAAGCTTTCTTT. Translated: CASSLDRDRVTEAFF.

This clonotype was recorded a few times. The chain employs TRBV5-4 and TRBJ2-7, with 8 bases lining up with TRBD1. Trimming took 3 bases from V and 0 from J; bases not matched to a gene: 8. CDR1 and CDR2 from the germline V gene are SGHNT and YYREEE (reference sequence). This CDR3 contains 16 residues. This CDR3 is CASSSRRQGSSYEQYF. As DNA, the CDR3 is TGTGCCAGCAGCTCCCGCCGACAGGGGAGCTCCTACGAGCAGTACTTC.

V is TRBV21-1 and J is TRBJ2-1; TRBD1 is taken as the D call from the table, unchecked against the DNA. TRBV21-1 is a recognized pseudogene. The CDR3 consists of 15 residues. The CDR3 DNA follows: TGTGCCAGCAGCAATGGGACAGGTGACTACAATGAGCAGTTCTTC. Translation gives CASSNGTGDYNEQFF.

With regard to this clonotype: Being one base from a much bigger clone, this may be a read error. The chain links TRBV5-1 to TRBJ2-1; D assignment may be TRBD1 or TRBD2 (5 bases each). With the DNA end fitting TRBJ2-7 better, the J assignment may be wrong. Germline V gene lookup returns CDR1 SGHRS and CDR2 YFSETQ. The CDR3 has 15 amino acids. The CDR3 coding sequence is TGCGCCAGCCGGGACGCCCAGAGCTCCTACAATGAGCAGTACTTC. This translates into CASRDAQSSYNEQYF.

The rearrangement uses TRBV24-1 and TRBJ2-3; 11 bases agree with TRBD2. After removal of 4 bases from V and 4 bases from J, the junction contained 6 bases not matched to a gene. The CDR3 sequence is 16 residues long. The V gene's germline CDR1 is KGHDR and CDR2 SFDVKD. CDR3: CATSDPGTSGPDTQYF. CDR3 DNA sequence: TGTGCCACCAGTGACCCCGGGACTAGCGGACCAGATACGCAGTATTTT.

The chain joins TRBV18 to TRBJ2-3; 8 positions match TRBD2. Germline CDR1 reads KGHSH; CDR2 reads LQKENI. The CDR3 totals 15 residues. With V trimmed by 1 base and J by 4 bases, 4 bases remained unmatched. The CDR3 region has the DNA TGTGCCAGCTCACCACAGCGGGAGAGGTCAGATACGCAGTATTTT. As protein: CASSPQRERSDTQYF.